The T cell receptor (beta chain) under discussion was sequenced for a study of blood T cell repertoires in COVID-19. On the study more broadly: T cells, B-cell-depleted T cells, or PBMCs provided the cDNA or gDNA that served as material.

The CDR3 is made up of 15 amino acids. Germline assignment: CDR1 LNHDA and CDR2 SQIVND (reference sequence). V lost 2 bases and J lost 4; bases outside the gene matches: 5. Two consecutive negative NP/OP PCR tests, clearance, or resolved symptoms defined Cohort 3 recovery. Measured with immunoSEQ multiplex PCR; TCRdb has only the in-frame clones, and not every one. The table shows around 250,000 clones, with 80% to 90% occurring only once. The material sequenced was PBMCs or T cells enriched from blood (not recorded which). This sequence was found in a woman between 45 and 60 years old who had recovered from COVID-19. The V and J genes are TRBV19 and TRBJ2-3; 8 bases are shared with TRBD2. The CDR3 bases are TGTGCCAGTAGTATATTGGGACTAGACCCAGATACGCAGTATTTT. Encoded protein: CASSILGLDPDTQYF.